Below are 18 T cell receptor beta chains sequenced from a single sample in a study of identical twins. TCRdb passed the 5' RACE reads through MiXCR, listing each CDR3 protein once. The sample shows fewer than 250,000 distinct CDR3 sequences, roughly a tenth of them seen only once. The sample taken for sequencing was memory (CD45RO+) T cells sorted from blood. The receptor set was obtained from a woman between 18 and 29 years old in good health.

This clonotype appeared a few times. This chain joins TRBV3-1 and TRBJ1-1; D possibly corresponds to TRBD1 (5 bases). The CDR3 runs to 14 residues. Germline V lookup: CDR1 LGHDT, CDR2 YNNKEL (reference sequence). V gave up 0 bases and J gave up 3 bases, with 8 bases separating them. CDR3 region: CASSQETGHTEAFF. CDR3 nucleotides: TGTGCCAGCAGCCAAGAAACGGGGCACACTGAAGCTTTCTTT.

This clonotype showed up many times. V gene TRBV5-1 combines with J gene TRBJ2-5; D possibly corresponds to TRBD2 (5 bases). V lost 4 bases and J 4 bases, leaving 14 bases between the germline ends. The CDR3 totals 14 residues. The V gene's germline CDR1 is SGHRS and CDR2 YFSETQ. The DNA of the CDR3 is TGCGCCAGCAGCCTAGCCGGGAAGGGAGAGACCCAGTACTTC. Its translation is CASSLAGKGETQYF. Supplemented by reference TRBV5-1 and TRBJ2-5, the full variable domain reads KAGVTQTPRYLIKTRGQQVTLSCSPISGHRSVSWYQQTPGQGLQFLFEYFSETQRNKGNFPGRFSGRQFSNSRSEMNVSTLELGDSALYLCASSLAGKGETQYFGPGTRLLVL.

This clonotype was picked up a small number of times. The chain employs TRBV5-5 and TRBJ2-5, with 9 nucleotides matching TRBD1. The V gene end was trimmed by 4 bases and the J gene end by 5 bases; junction bases not matched to a gene: 6. The CDR3 has 14 amino acids. The germline gives CDR1 SGHKS, CDR2 YYEKEE (reference sequence). The CDR3 loop is CASSRGQGRETQYF. The DNA for the CDR3 is TGTGCCAGCAGCCGAGGACAGGGGCGCGAGACCCAGTACTTC.

The genes are TRBV11-3 and TRBJ2-2; D remains ambiguous. Trimming pared 2 bases from V and 0 bases from J, leaving 13 bases between. The CDR3 has 17 amino acids. Germline assignment: CDR1 SGHNT and CDR2 YENEEA. Written as DNA, the CDR3 is TGTGCCAGCAGCTTAAAACGCAGTTCTACGAACACCGGGGAGCTGTTTTTT. Protein sequence: CASSLKRSSTNTGELFF.

This clonotype was counted ten times or more. V gene TRBV29-1 combines with J gene TRBJ2-5, with D possibly TRBD2 on 5 matching bases. V shed 4 bases and J shed 5 bases, with 14 bases lying between them. Germline loops: CDR1 SQVTM, CDR2 ANQGSEA. CDR3 length: 13 residues. The CDR3 region is CSVGLALRETQYF. CDR3 DNA: TGCAGCGTTGGGCTAGCTCTTCGTGAGACCCAGTACTTC. Variable domain in full (rest from reference TRBV29-1 and TRBJ2-5): SAVISQKPSRDICQRGTSLTIQCQVDSQVTMMFWYRQQPGQSLTLIATANQGSEATYESGFVIDKFPISRPNLTFSTLTVSNMSPEDSSIYLCSVGLALRETQYFGPGTRLLVL.

The rearrangement joins TRBV11-2 to TRBJ2-7; D is perhaps TRBD1 or TRBD2 (5 bases each). CDR1 is SGHAT and CDR2 is FQNNGV in the germline V gene. The CDR3 runs to 14 residues. V lost 3 bases, J lost 0 bases, and 9 bases lay in between. The CDR3 DNA reads as TGTGCCAGCAGCTTTGGGGGATACTCCTACGAGCAGTACTTC. Protein: CASSFGGYSYEQYF.

This clonotype was seen ten or more times. The chain links TRBV5-6 to TRBJ2-6; D may correspond to TRBD1 or TRBD2 (5 bases each). Looked up from germline, CDR1 is SGHDT and CDR2 is YYEEEE. Deletions cut 7 bases from V and 0 bases from J, with 11 bases between. The CDR3 covers 15 residues. CDR3 DNA: TGTGCCAGCCAGAGGGGCCCCTCTGGGGCCAACGTCCTGACTTTC. It codes for CASQRGPSGANVLTF.

The rearrangement uses TRBV5-5 and TRBJ1-4; 9 positions match TRBD1. The trim removed 0 bases at V and 13 bases at J, leaving 7 bases unmatched. The CDR3 length is 14 residues. CDR1 is SGHKS, CDR2 YYEKEE, per germline (reference sequence). CDR3 in amino acids: CASSLGQGGQGLFF. CDR3 in DNA: TGTGCCAGCAGCTTGGGACAGGGGGGCCAGGGACTGTTTTTT. The complete variable domain, with remaining parts taken from reference TRBV5-5 and TRBJ1-4, reads DAGVTQSPTHLIKTRGQQVTLRCSPISGHKSVSWYQQVLGQGPQFIFQYYEKEERGRGNFPDRFSARQFPNYSSELNVNALLLGDSALYLCASSLGQGGQGLFFGSGTQLSVL.

This clonotype was seen many times. The rearrangement links TRBV27 to TRBJ2-1; TRBD1 aligns across 10 bases. The length of the CDR3 is 16 residues. The V and J ends lost 5 bases and 12 bases, in that order; junction bases with no gene match: 16. The germline CDR1 and CDR2 sequences are MNHEY and SMNVEV (reference sequence). The CDR3 nucleotides are TGTGCCAGCAGTCAATTGACAGGGGGCCTTGGCCAATGGCAGTTCTTC. It is translated as CASSQLTGGLGQWQFF.

This clonotype was detected ten times or more. This chain uses TRBV4-3 with TRBJ2-5; D ambiguous. V gave up 1 base and J gave up 5 bases, with 11 bases separating them. This CDR3 contains 14 residues. The V gene's germline CDR1 is LGHNA and CDR2 YSLEER. The chain's CDR3 is CASSQGATAETQYF. The CDR3 DNA is TGCGCCAGCAGCCAAGGAGCAACCGCGGAGACCCAGTACTTC.

This clonotype has just a few counts. The rearrangement joins TRBV6-5 to TRBJ2-2; D might be TRBD2 (6 bases). V gave up 2 bases and J gave up 2 bases, with 18 bases separating them. This CDR3 region has 18 residues. CDR1 and CDR2 (germline): MNHEY, SVGAGI. This CDR3 is CASSYRRAGTANTGELFF. The CDR3 region has the DNA TGTGCCAGCAGTTACCGGAGGGCCGGGACGGCAAACACCGGGGAGCTGTTTTTT.

The gene calls are TRBV7-9 and TRBJ2-1; 9 bases map to TRBD2. This CDR3 is built from 16 residues. Per germline, CDR1 SEHNR and CDR2 FQNEAQ (reference sequence). V was pared by 1 base and J by 4 bases, with 5 bases of the junction left unmatched. The CDR3 spells CASSLEVAGAYNEQFF. The CDR3 region has the DNA TGTGCCAGCAGCTTAGAGGTAGCGGGGGCGTACAATGAGCAGTTCTTC.

Regarding this clonotype: An end of the junction does not agree with germline; a read error may underlie this. The CDR3 loop reads CASTPSGGYNEQFF. CDR3 DNA sequence: TGTGCCAGCACACCATCTGGGGGTTACAATGAGCAGTTCTTC. The genes are TRBV18 and TRBJ2-1, with D possibly being TRBD1 or TRBD2 (5 bases each). Germline assignment: CDR1 KGHSH and CDR2 LQKENI. The CDR3 contains 14 residues.

This clonotype was seen only a few times. The chain combines TRBV4-2 with TRBJ1-2; D is possibly TRBD1 (6 bases). The CDR3 loop spans 16 amino acids. Trimming cost V 4 bases and J 4 bases, with 19 bases left between them. Germline-derived CDR1 and CDR2 are LGHNA and YNFKEQ. CDR3 nucleotides: TGTGCCAGCAGCCGAGGAGTACAGGGACTTAGCTATGGCTACACCTTC. Translation: CASSRGVQGLSYGYTF.

This clonotype was recorded many times. The chain combines TRBV5-5 with TRBJ1-4; weak D call: TRBD1 (5 bases). The CDR3 is 13 amino acids. Germline V lookup: CDR1 SGHKS, CDR2 YYEKEE (reference sequence). Deletions cut 4 bases from V and 5 bases from J, with 9 bases between. Here the CDR3 reads CASSRQRNEKLFF. The DNA of the CDR3 is TGTGCCAGCAGCCGACAGAGAAATGAAAAACTGTTTTTT.

This clonotype has ten or more counts. The J gene is TRBJ2-2, the V gene TRBV6-1; 7 nucleotides match TRBD2. Germline V gives CDR1 MNHNS, CDR2 SASEGT. CDR3 length: 16 residues. The V gene end was trimmed by 5 bases and the J gene end by 5 bases; junction bases not matched to a gene: 11. The CDR3 DNA follows: TGTGCCAGCAGTCCTAGCGGCCTTCCCCGGACCGGGGAGCTGTTTTTT. Protein product: CASSPSGLPRTGELFF.

There are a few counts of this clonotype. The chain recombines TRBV20-1 with TRBJ2-3; 8 bases match TRBD2. This CDR3 is 16 amino acids long. The junction had 8 bases not matched to a gene; V was cut back by 3 bases and J by 0 bases. Germline CDR1 is DFQATT and CDR2 is SNEGSKA (reference sequence). The CDR3 coding sequence is TGCAGTGCTAGCCCCAGGTTAGCGGGGAGCACAGATACGCAGTATTTT. This sequence encodes CSASPRLAGSTDTQYF.

The chain joins TRBV12-3 or TRBV12-4 to TRBJ2-1; 9 nucleotides align to TRBD1. V lost 4 bases to trimming and J lost 9 bases; unmatched junction nucleotides: 13. This CDR3 contains 16 residues. The CDR3 region has the DNA TGTGCCAGCAGTTCTACAGGGGGCACCCACCTCAGTGAGCAGTTCTTC. This sequence encodes CASSSTGGTHLSEQFF.